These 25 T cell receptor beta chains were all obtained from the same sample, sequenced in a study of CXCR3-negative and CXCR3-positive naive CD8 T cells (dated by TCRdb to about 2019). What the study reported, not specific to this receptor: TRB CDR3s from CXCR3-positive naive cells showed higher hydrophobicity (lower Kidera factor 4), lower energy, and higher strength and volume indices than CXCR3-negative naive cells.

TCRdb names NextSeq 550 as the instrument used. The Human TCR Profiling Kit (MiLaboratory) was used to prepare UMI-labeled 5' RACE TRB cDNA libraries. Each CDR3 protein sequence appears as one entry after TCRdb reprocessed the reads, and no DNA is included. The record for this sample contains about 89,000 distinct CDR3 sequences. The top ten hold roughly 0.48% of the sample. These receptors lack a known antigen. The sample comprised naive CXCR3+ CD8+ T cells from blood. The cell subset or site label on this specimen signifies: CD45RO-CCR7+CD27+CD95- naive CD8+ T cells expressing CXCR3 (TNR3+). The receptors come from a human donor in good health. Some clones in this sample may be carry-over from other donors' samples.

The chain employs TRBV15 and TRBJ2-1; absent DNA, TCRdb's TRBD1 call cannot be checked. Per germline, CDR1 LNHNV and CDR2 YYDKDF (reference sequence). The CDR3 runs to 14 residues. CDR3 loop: CATSRAPGDNEQFF.

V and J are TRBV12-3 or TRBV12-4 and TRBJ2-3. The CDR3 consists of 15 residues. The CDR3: CASSLSARTPDTQYF.

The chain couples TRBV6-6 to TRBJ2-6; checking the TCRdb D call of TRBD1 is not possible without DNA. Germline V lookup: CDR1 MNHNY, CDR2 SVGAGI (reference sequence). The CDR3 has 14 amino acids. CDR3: CASRTGSGANVLTF.

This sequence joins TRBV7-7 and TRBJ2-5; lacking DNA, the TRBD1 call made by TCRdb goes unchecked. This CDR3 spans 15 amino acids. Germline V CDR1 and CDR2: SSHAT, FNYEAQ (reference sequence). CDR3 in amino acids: CASSPDTAPQETQYF.

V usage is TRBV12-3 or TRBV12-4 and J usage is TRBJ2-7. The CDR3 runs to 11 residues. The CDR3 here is CASGPITQQYF.

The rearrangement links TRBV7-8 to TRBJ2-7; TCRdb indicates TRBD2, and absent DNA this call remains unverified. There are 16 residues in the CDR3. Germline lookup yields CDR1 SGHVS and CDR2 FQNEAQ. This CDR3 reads CASSYPATSGTYEQYF.

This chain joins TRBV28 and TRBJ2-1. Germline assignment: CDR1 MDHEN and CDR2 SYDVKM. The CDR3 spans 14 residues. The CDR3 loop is CASSLWRSTREQFF.

The CDR3 region is CASSPTSAQTDTQYF. The rearrangement joins TRBV5-5 to TRBJ2-3; TCRdb returns TRBD2, unconfirmable since there is no DNA. This CDR3 has 15 residues. CDR1 and CDR2 (germline): SGHKS, YYEKEE (reference sequence). The entire variable domain, with the rest obtained from reference TRBV5-5 and TRBJ2-3, is as follows: DAGVTQSPTHLIKTRGQQVTLRCSPISGHKSVSWYQQVLGQGPQFIFQYYEKEERGRGNFPDRFSARQFPNYSSELNVNALLLGDSALYLCASSPTSAQTDTQYFGPGTRLTVL.

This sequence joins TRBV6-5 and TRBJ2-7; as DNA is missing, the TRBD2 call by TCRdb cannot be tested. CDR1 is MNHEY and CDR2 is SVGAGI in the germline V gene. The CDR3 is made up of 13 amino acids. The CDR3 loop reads CASSPSGGYEQYF.

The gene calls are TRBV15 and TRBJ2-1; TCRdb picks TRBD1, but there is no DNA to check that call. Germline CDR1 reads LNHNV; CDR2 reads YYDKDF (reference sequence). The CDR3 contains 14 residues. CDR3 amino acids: CATSREVPYNEQFF.

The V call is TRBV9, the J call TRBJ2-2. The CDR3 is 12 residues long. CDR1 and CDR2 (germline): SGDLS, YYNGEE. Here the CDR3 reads CASSENTGELFF.

The CDR3 loop is CATSTRSSTDTQYF. This chain connects TRBV15 to TRBJ2-3. CDR3 length equals 14 residues. Germline V gene sequence: CDR1 LNHNV, CDR2 YYDKDF (reference sequence).

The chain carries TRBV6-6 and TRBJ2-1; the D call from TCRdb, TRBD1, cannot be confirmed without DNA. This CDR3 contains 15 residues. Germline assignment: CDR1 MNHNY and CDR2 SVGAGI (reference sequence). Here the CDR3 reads CASRAGPTSTDEQFF.

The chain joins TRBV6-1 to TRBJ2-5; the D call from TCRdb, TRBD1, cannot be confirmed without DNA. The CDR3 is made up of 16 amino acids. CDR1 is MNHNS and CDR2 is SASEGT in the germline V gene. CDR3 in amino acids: CASSEAGPGGAETQYF.

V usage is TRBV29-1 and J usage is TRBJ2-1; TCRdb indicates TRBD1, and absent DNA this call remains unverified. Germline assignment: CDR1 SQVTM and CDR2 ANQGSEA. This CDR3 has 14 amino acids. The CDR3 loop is CSVVGTDTDNEQFF.

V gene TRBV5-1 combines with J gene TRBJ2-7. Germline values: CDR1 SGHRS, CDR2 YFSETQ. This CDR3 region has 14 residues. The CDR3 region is CDSSLSQGSYEQYF.

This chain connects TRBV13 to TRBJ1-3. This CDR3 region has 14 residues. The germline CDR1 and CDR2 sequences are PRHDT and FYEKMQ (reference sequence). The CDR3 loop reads CASSLEGSGNTIYF.

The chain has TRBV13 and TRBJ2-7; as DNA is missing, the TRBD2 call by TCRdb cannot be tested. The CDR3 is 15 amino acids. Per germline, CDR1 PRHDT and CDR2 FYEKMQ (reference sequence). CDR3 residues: CASSAGLGDNYEQYF.

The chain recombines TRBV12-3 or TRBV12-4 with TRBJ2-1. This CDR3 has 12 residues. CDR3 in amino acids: CASSFQPNEQFF.

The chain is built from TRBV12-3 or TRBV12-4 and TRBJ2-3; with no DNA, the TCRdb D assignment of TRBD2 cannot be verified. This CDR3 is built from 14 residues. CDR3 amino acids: CASSSSQGTDTQYF.

The CDR3 protein is CASTPRQGASNEQFF. The V call is TRBV7-9, the J call TRBJ2-1. Germline lookup yields CDR1 SEHNR and CDR2 FQNEAQ (reference sequence). The CDR3 has 15 residues.

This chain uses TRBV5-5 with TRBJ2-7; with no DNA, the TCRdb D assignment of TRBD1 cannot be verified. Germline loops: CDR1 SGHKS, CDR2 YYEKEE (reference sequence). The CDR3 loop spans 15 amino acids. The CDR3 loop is CASSPFRDSSYEQYF.

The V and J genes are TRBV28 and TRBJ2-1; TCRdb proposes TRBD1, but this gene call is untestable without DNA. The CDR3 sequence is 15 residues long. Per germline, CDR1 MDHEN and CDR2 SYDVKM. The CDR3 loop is CASTPGTGLYNEQFF.

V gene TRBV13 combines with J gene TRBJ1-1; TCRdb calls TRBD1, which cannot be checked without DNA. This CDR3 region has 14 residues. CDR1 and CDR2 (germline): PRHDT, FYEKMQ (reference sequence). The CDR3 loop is CASSLRGRVTEAFF.

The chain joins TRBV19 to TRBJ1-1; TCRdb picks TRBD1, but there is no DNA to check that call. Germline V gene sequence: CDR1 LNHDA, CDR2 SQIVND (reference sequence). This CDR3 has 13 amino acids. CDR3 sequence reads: CATQQGPGTEAFF.